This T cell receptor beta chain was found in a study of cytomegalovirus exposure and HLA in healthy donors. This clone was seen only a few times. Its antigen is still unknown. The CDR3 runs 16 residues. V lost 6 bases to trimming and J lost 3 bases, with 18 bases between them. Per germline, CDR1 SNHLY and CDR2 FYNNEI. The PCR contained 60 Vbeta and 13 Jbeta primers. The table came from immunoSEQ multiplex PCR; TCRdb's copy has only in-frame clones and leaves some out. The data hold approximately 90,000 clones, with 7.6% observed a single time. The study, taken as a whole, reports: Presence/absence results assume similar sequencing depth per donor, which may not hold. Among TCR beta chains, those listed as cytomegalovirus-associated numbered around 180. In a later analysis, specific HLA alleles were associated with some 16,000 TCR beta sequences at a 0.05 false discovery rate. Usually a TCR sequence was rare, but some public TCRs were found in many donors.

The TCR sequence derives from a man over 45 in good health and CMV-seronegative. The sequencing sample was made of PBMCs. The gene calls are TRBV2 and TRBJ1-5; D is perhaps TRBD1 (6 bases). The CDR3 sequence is CASSLPGGQSNQPQHF. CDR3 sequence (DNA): TGTGCCAGCAGCCTTCCCGGGGGGCAGTCCAATCAGCCCCAGCATTTT.